The clone carrying this TCR beta chain was observed a handful of times. The data derive from a study of blood T cells in healthy people across ages. There are 15 residues in the CDR3. V was clipped by 0 bases and J by 0 bases, with 9 bases between them. From germline, CDR1 is LGHNA and CDR2 YSLEER. A second PCR, run for roughly 7 to 12 cycles, used a sample-barcoded 5' primer plus a J-beta primer mix. TCRdb independently ran MiXCR on the 5' RACE reads; one entry per CDR3 protein. The sample includes over 1,500,000 distinct CDR3 sequences, about two fifths seen only once; the top ten take 23%. Sequencing was carried out using blood. The rearrangement links TRBV4-3 to TRBJ2-7; no reliable D call. This clonotype originated in a human donor in good health. The DNA of the CDR3 is TGCGCCAGCAGCCAAGAGAGAAGTAGCTCCTACGAGCAGTACTTC. This gives the protein CASSQERSSSYEQYF.